The 27 T cell receptor beta chains given below trace back to one sample, sequenced in a study of CD8+CD57+ T cells in acquired aplastic anemia. The template used for profiling TCR beta VDJ and CDR3 was genomic DNA. TCRdb processed the reads anew with MiXCR; each CDR3 protein has one entry. The data contain about 210,000 distinct CDR3 sequences, about 59% of them seen just once; the ten biggest clones take up about 31%. Material for sequencing was sorted CD4+, CD8+, or CD8+CD57+ T cells (not recorded which) from PBMCs. These receptors were obtained from a human donor in good health.

The rearrangement joins TRBV29-1 to TRBJ1-4; D not resolved. CDR1 and CDR2 from the germline V gene are SQVTM and ANQGSEA. This CDR3 spans 12 amino acids. Trimming shortened V by 4 bases and J by 6 bases, and 9 bases separated the two germline ends. CDR3 residues: CSVGTVDEKLFF. CDR3 nucleotides: TGCAGCGTTGGAACGGTAGATGAAAAACTGTTTTTT.

The CDR3 nucleotides are TGTGCCAGCAGCGCCTCTATGCAGAGCACTGAAGCTTTCTTT. Amino acid sequence: CASSASMQSTEAFF. The chain employs TRBV2 and TRBJ1-1, with D unresolved. The CDR3 runs to 14 residues. Looked up from germline, CDR1 is SNHLY and CDR2 is FYNNEI. The V and J ends lost 6 bases and 4 bases respectively, with 15 bases between them.

The chain carries TRBV20-1 and TRBJ2-5; TRBD2 is a possible D gene (5 bases). The CDR3 spans 10 residues. Trimming cost V 6 bases and J 5 bases, with 7 bases left between them. Germline V gives CDR1 DFQATT, CDR2 SNEGSKA (reference sequence). The CDR3: CSAGGETQYF. The CDR3 DNA is TGCAGTGCCGGCGGGGAGACCCAGTACTTC.

Note on this clonotype: The junction does not match germline at one end; this may be a read error. Here the CDR3 reads CASSEATGEGRTDTQYF. The CDR3 bases are TGTGCCAGCAGTGAAGCGACAGGGGAGGGACGCACAGATACGCAGTATTTT. The chain uses TRBV10-3 and TRBJ2-3; D possibly corresponds to TRBD1 (8 bases). Germline assignment: CDR1 ENHRY and CDR2 SYGVKD. The CDR3 is made up of 17 amino acids.

The sample holds a few counts of this clonotype. The chain links TRBV25-1 to TRBJ2-3, with unresolved D. V shed 0 bases and J shed 0 bases, with 10 bases lying between them. The CDR3 has 16 residues. In germline, CDR1 is MGHDK, CDR2 SYGVNS. CDR3 protein: CASSEYLSSSTDTQYF. Here the CDR3 DNA reads TGTGCCAGCAGTGAATATCTAAGCAGCAGCACAGATACGCAGTATTTT.

The chain recombines TRBV24-1 with TRBJ1-2; the match to TRBD1 covers 7 bases. Trimming cost V 3 bases and J 7 bases; bases outside gene matches: 7. Germline V gene data show CDR1 as KGHDR and CDR2 as SFDVKD. The CDR3 totals 14 residues. For the CDR3, the DNA is TGTGCCACCAGTGATAAGACAGGGCATGTTGGCTACACCTTC. It codes for CATSDKTGHVGYTF.

The table lists this clonotype with a few counts. This chain joins TRBV20-1 and TRBJ2-5; 10 nucleotides match TRBD2. Germline trimming cut 3 bases from V and 1 base from J; bases unmatched to any gene: 8. The CDR3 spans 16 residues. Germline V gene lookup returns CDR1 DFQATT and CDR2 SNEGSKA (reference sequence). CDR3 protein: CSASGVASGGQETQYF. The CDR3 DNA follows: TGCAGTGCTAGCGGGGTGGCTAGCGGGGGCCAAGAGACCCAGTACTTC.

The V gene is TRBV4-2, the J gene TRBJ1-6; D not resolved. The CDR3 runs 15 residues. Germline CDR1 LGHNA, CDR2 YNFKEQ. V lost 0 bases to trimming and J lost 7 bases, with 10 bases between them. Here the CDR3 reads CASSQEGAGNSPLHF. In DNA, the CDR3 is TGTGCCAGCAGCCAAGAGGGTGCGGGAAATTCACCCCTCCACTTT.

This clonotype was observed many times. The gene calls are TRBV2 and TRBJ1-5, with TRBD1 matching over 7 bases. With 1 base clipped from V and 1 base from J, the junction kept 1 base outside the gene matches. CDR1 is SNHLY and CDR2 is FYNNEI in the germline V gene. This CDR3 region has 15 residues. The CDR3 DNA is TGTGCCAGCAGTGAAGAGGGGGCAAGCAATCAGCCCCAGCATTTT. This gives the protein CASSEEGASNQPQHF.

This chain links TRBV29-1 with TRBJ1-2; 7 bases are a match to TRBD1. The germline V gene encodes CDR1 SQVTM and CDR2 ANQGSEA. CDR3 length equals 12 residues. The trim removed 3 bases at V and 4 bases at J, leaving 2 bases unmatched. The CDR3 DNA reads as TGCAGCGTTGACGGGACAGCCTATGGCTACACCTTC. Its translation is CSVDGTAYGYTF. The variable domain in full, completed from reference TRBV29-1 and TRBJ1-2, reads SAVISQKPSRDICQRGTSLTIQCQVDSQVTMMFWYRQQPGQSLTLIATANQGSEATYESGFVIDKFPISRPNLTFSTLTVSNMSPEDSSIYLCSVDGTAYGYTFGSGTRLTVV.

This clonotype was detected many times. The gene calls are TRBV12-3 or TRBV12-4 and TRBJ2-7; 10 bases align to TRBD2. V shed 3 bases, J shed 5 bases, and the junction held 7 bases outside the gene matches. The length of the CDR3 is 15 residues. This chain's CDR3 is CASSFRLAGVNEQYF. CDR3 in DNA: TGTGCCAGCAGTTTCCGGCTAGCGGGAGTCAACGAGCAGTACTTC.

The CDR3 region has the DNA TGCAGTGCAAGTGGGCTAGCCCACTGGGGTGAGCAGTTCTTC. Translating gives CSASGLAHWGEQFF. V and J are TRBV20-1 and TRBJ2-1; the D gene is possibly TRBD2 (5 bases). Germline V gene sequence: CDR1 DFQATT, CDR2 SNEGSKA (reference sequence). V lost 6 bases to trimming and J lost 9 bases, with 21 bases between them. This CDR3 is 14 amino acids long.

As regards this clonotype: The junction does not match germline at one end; this may be a read error. This CDR3 reads CASSLGRAAYNEQFF. CDR3 DNA: TGTGCTAGCAGCTTAGGCAGGGCTGCCTACAATGAGCAGTTCTTC. The V gene is TRBV7-7, the J gene TRBJ2-1, with TRBD1 as a possible D gene (5 bases). Germline V CDR1 and CDR2: SSHAT, FNYEAQ (reference sequence). The CDR3 runs 15 residues.

This clonotype was seen only a few times. The CDR3 DNA is TGTGCCAGCAGCGAAGGGGCTTCAATGAACACTGAAGCTTTCTTT. Its protein is CASSEGASMNTEAFF. The chain recombines TRBV25-1 with TRBJ1-1, with a weak D call TRBD1 (5 bases). The CDR3 consists of 15 residues. Trimming stripped 6 bases from V and 0 bases from J, with 14 bases between. Germline CDR1 reads MGHDK; CDR2 reads SYGVNS.

The genes are TRBV10-3 and TRBJ2-7, with D possibly being TRBD1 (6 bases). The length of the CDR3 is 13 residues. Germline-derived CDR1 and CDR2 are ENHRY and SYGVKD. The V end was cut by 3 bases, the J end by 4 bases, with 10 bases between. CDR3 in amino acids: CAISDQGQYEQYF. CDR3 DNA sequence: TGTGCCATCAGTGACCAGGGGCAGTACGAGCAGTACTTC.

This chain uses TRBV19 with TRBJ1-2, with a possible D match to TRBD1 (6 bases). The germline V gene encodes CDR1 LNHDA and CDR2 SQIVND (reference sequence). There are 15 residues in the CDR3. Trimming left V 1 base short and J 6 bases short, with 15 bases between. CDR3 region: CASSIGVGGRDGYTF. The CDR3 DNA sequence: TGTGCCAGTAGTATAGGAGTTGGGGGGCGCGATGGCTACACCTTC.

The CDR3 DNA reads TGCAGTGCACAATACACAGGGAGGGAGCAGTACTTC. Protein: CSAQYTGREQYF. The chain employs TRBV20-1 and TRBJ2-7, with D perhaps TRBD1 or TRBD2 (6 bases each). The CDR3 runs to 12 residues. Per the germline V gene, CDR1 is DFQATT and CDR2 is SNEGSKA (reference sequence). With 6 bases removed from V and 7 bases from J, the gap between germline ends came to 16 bases.

The DNA for the CDR3 is TGTGCCAGCAGCCCAACCACAGGGGGGGCAGCTGGCTACACCTTC. It yields the protein CASSPTTGGAAGYTF. The V and J genes are TRBV7-3 and TRBJ1-2; 8 positions match TRBD1. V dropped 5 bases and J dropped 7; count of bases not matched to a gene: 12. The CDR3 consists of 15 residues. Germline CDR1 and CDR2: SGHTA and FQGTGA.

This clonotype came up many times. This chain joins TRBV24-1 and TRBJ1-5, with unresolved D. V was shortened by 3 bases and J by 3 bases, with 11 bases between the two germline ends. CDR3 size: 15 residues. Germline V gives CDR1 KGHDR, CDR2 SFDVKD. The CDR3 loop reads CATSDPREPNQPQHF. The DNA for the CDR3 is TGTGCCACCAGTGATCCAAGGGAACCCAATCAGCCCCAGCATTTT.

The V and J genes are TRBV20-1 and TRBJ2-3; TRBD2 matches 9 bases. CDR1 is DFQATT, CDR2 SNEGSKA, per germline (reference sequence). This CDR3 is 14 amino acids long. V shed 4 bases, J shed 1 base, and the junction held 3 bases outside the gene matches. CDR3 amino acids: CSAKLAGRTDTQYF. As DNA, the CDR3 is TGCAGTGCTAAACTAGCGGGTCGCACAGATACGCAGTATTTT.

This clonotype was observed at least ten times. The chain uses TRBV6-2 or TRBV6-3 and TRBJ2-5; 9 bases fit TRBD2. Losses at the gene ends were 7 bases for V and 4 bases for J; bases not matched to a gene: 13. CDR1 is MNHEY, CDR2 SVGEGT, per germline. This CDR3 comprises 16 residues. This CDR3 is CASTQRVRGGLETQYF. As DNA, the CDR3 is TGTGCCAGCACCCAGAGGGTGCGGGGGGGTTTAGAGACCCAGTACTTC.

V usage is TRBV7-9 and J usage is TRBJ2-5; D might be TRBD1 (6 bases). Germline V CDR1 and CDR2: SEHNR, FQNEAQ (reference sequence). Trimming cost V 2 bases and J 4 bases, with 14 bases left between them. This CDR3 comprises 15 residues. The CDR3 DNA is TGTGCCAGCAGCTTAATGTTGGGGGCGGGAGAGACCCAGTACTTC. This sequence encodes CASSLMLGAGETQYF.

The chain couples TRBV7-7 to TRBJ2-3; either TRBD1 or TRBD2 may supply D (6 bases each). Trimming shortened V by 5 bases and J by 5 bases, and 20 bases separated the two germline ends. CDR3 length: 16 residues. CDR1 and CDR2 from the germline V gene are SSHAT and FNYEAQ (reference sequence). The CDR3 DNA reads as TGTGCCAGCAGCCTAACCCGGGGGCCTCCCTTAGATACGCAGTATTTT. Protein sequence: CASSLTRGPPLDTQYF. Using reference TRBV7-7 and TRBJ2-3 for the parts outside the CDR3, the full variable domain is GAGVSQSPRYKVTKRGQDVTLRCDPISSHATLYWYQQALGQGPEFLTYFNYEAQPDKSGLPSDRFSAERPEGSISTLTIQRTEQRDSAMYRCASSLTRGPPLDTQYFGPGTRLTVL.

This clonotype was observed a handful of times. The chain joins TRBV29-1 to TRBJ2-7; TRBD1 matches 11 bases. With V trimmed by 5 bases and J by 6 bases, 12 bases remained unmatched. The CDR3 runs to 15 residues. CDR1 is SQVTM and CDR2 is ANQGSEA in the germline V gene. In DNA form, the CDR3 reads TGCAGCGTTCAAACTGGGACAGGGGGAACCTCCGAGCAGTACTTC. Translation: CSVQTGTGGTSEQYF.

This sequence joins TRBV10-3 and TRBJ2-6, with 9 bases matching TRBD1. From germline, CDR1 is ENHRY and CDR2 SYGVKD. J gave up 19 bases and V 3 bases, and 19 bases lay outside the gene matches. The CDR3 runs to 16 residues. The CDR3 coding sequence is TGTGCCATCAGTGAAGAGGGTTCGGGACAGGGAGGCCGAATTACTTTC. This encodes CAISEEGSGQGGRITF.

V usage is TRBV5-4 and J usage is TRBJ1-6, with 7 bases that match TRBD1. The V segment lost 2 bases and the J segment 6 bases; nucleotides outside the gene matches: 5. Germline V gene lookup returns CDR1 SGHNT and CDR2 YYREEE (reference sequence). The CDR3 length is 15 residues. The CDR3 region is CASSLRQGFNSPLHF. For the CDR3, the DNA is TGTGCCAGCAGCTTAAGACAGGGTTTTAATTCACCCCTCCACTTT.

This clonotype occurred once. This chain connects TRBV20-1 to TRBJ2-3; 9 nucleotides line up with TRBD1. V dropped 3 bases and J dropped 2; count of bases not matched to a gene: 3. This CDR3 spans 14 amino acids. CDR1 DFQATT and CDR2 SNEGSKA come from the germline V gene (reference sequence). CDR3 region: CSARGTGFTDTQYF. In nucleotides, the CDR3 is TGCAGTGCTAGGGGGACAGGGTTCACAGATACGCAGTATTTT.